One and the same sample provided the 30 T cell receptor beta chains below, sequenced in a study of early T cells in non-severe SARS-CoV-2 infection. TCRdb processed the 5' RACE reads anew with MiXCR; each CDR3 protein has one entry. The repertoire has 32,000 or so distinct CDR3 sequences, 5.5% to 7% of them found once; the top ten carry roughly 4.8%. Sequencing was performed on whole blood. These receptors came from an adult who was a healthcare worker with PCR-confirmed SARS-CoV-2 infection or an uninfected control (not recorded which).

This clonotype was recorded at least ten times. V and J are TRBV3-1 and TRBJ1-2; tentative D call: TRBD1 (5 bases). The V end was cut by 3 bases, the J end by 6 bases, with 17 bases between. This CDR3 has 15 amino acids. Per the germline V gene, CDR1 is LGHDT and CDR2 is YNNKEL (reference sequence). The CDR3, as DNA: TGTGCCAGCAGCCAGTACCAAGGGCCGGGGGATGGCTACACCTTC. This codes for CASSQYQGPGDGYTF.

This clonotype was found many times. This rearrangement joins TRBV20-1 to TRBJ1-1, with TRBD1 matching over 8 bases. J was trimmed by 1 base and V by 3 bases; bases with no gene match: 1. Per germline, CDR1 DFQATT and CDR2 SNEGSKA (reference sequence). This CDR3 has 13 amino acids. The CDR3 reads CSARGTGNTEAFF. The CDR3 DNA reads as TGCAGTGCTAGGGGGACAGGGAACACTGAAGCTTTCTTT.

This sequence joins TRBV6-6 and TRBJ2-7; a possible D gene is TRBD1 (6 bases). The CDR3 has 14 residues. V lost 6 bases to trimming and J lost 5 bases, with 17 bases between them. Germline CDR1 and CDR2: MNHNY and SVGAGI (reference sequence). The CDR3 loop is CASSSTGSGDEQYF. The CDR3 nucleotides are TGTGCCAGCAGCTCGACAGGATCCGGGGACGAGCAGTACTTC.

This clonotype was counted many times. The chain is built from TRBV20-1 and TRBJ2-1, with TRBD2 matching over 9 bases. This CDR3 contains 13 residues. Germline values: CDR1 DFQATT, CDR2 SNEGSKA (reference sequence). Losses at the gene ends were 0 bases for V and 13 bases for J; bases not matched to a gene: 7. The CDR3 loop reads CSARDLGLASQFF. The DNA of the CDR3 is TGCAGTGCTAGAGATTTGGGACTAGCTTCTCAGTTCTTC.

This clonotype appeared many times. The rearrangement uses TRBV10-3 and TRBJ1-1; D gene uncertain. Germline V gene sequence: CDR1 ENHRY, CDR2 SYGVKD. This CDR3 has 14 residues. V was pared by 6 bases and J by 3 bases, with 14 bases between. CDR3 nucleotide sequence: TGTGCCATCAGGGACCCTTCAGTGGACACTGAAGCTTTCTTT. Translation gives CAIRDPSVDTEAFF.

This clonotype appeared many times. The genes are TRBV30 and TRBJ1-2, with TRBD1 as a possible D gene (5 bases). Germline assignment: CDR1 GTSNPN and CDR2 SVGIG (reference sequence). The CDR3 is 13 amino acids. V was cut by 4 bases and J by 2 bases, with 11 bases left in between. DNA of the CDR3: TGTGCCTGGACCCTAGACAGAAACTATGGCTACACCTTC. Its protein is CAWTLDRNYGYTF.

The rearrangement links TRBV4-1 to TRBJ2-7, with D possibly TRBD2 on 5 matching bases. Germline V gene lookup returns CDR1 MGHRA and CDR2 YSYEKL. The CDR3 extends over 15 amino acids. Trimming removed 0 bases from V and 4 bases from J, with 13 bases in between. Here the CDR3 DNA reads TGCGCCAGCAGCCAAGAGTCGGGGATCGGGTACGAGCAGTACTTC. This codes for CASSQESGIGYEQYF.

Details on this clonotype: Just one base apart from a much larger clone, this may be a read error. J is TRBJ2-6 and V is TRBV19; weak D call: TRBD1 (5 bases). The CDR3 is made up of 15 amino acids. Germline CDR1 LNHDA, CDR2 SQIVND (reference sequence). CDR3 DNA sequence: TGTGCCAGCGGGCTAACACACTCTGGGGCCAACGACCTGACTTTC. Residues: CASGLTHSGANDLTF. Based on the CDR3 plus reference TRBV19 and TRBJ2-6, the full variable domain is DGGITQSPKYLFRKEGQNVTLSCEQNLNHDAMYWYRQDPGQGLRLIYYSQIVNDFQKGDIAEGYSVSREKKESFPLTVTSAQKNPTAFYLCASGLTHSGANDLTFGAGSRLTVL.

Concerning this clonotype: A much more abundant neighbour one base away suggests this may be a read error. The chain combines TRBV7-9 with TRBJ2-7; D may be TRBD1 (5 bases). From germline, CDR1 is SEHNR and CDR2 FQNEAQ (reference sequence). This CDR3 spans 14 amino acids. CDR3: CANSLTDSSYEQYF. The CDR3 region has the DNA TGTGCCAACAGCCTTACAGACAGCTCCTACGAGCAGTACTTC.

This clonotype was seen repeatedly, ten times or more. The rearrangement uses TRBV28 and TRBJ1-2; 8 bases are a match to TRBD1. The germline gives CDR1 MDHEN, CDR2 SYDVKM. The CDR3 extends over 15 amino acids. V lost 2 bases to trimming and J lost 0 bases; unmatched junction nucleotides: 2. The CDR3 is CASSLGQGANYGYTF. As DNA, the CDR3 is TGTGCCAGCAGTTTAGGACAGGGAGCTAACTATGGCTACACCTTC.

This clonotype was counted ten times or more. The chain has TRBV7-2 and TRBJ2-7; TRBD2 is a possible D gene (5 bases). The CDR3 sequence is 16 residues long. The germline V gene encodes CDR1 SGHTA and CDR2 FQGNSA. V shed 6 bases and J shed 2 bases, with 20 bases lying between them. CDR3 in amino acids: CASSIWAGGGTYEQYF. As DNA, the CDR3 is TGTGCCAGCAGTATATGGGCAGGAGGAGGTACCTACGAGCAGTACTTC.

This clonotype was recorded at least ten times. In nucleotides, the CDR3 is TGTGCCAGCAGCTTAGGGCCACCCTCTGGGGCCAACGTCCTGACTTTC. This sequence encodes CASSLGPPSGANVLTF. The chain uses TRBV11-2 and TRBJ2-6; D call uncertain. The CDR3 spans 16 residues. Looked up from germline, CDR1 is SGHAT and CDR2 is FQNNGV. The V and J ends lost 1 base and 0 bases respectively, with 7 bases between them. Full variable domain (rest looked up from reference TRBV11-2 and TRBJ2-6): EAGVAQSPRYKIIEKRQSVAFWCNPISGHATLYWYQQILGQGPKLLIQFQNNGVVDDSQLPKDRFSAERLKGVDSTLKIQPAKLEDSAVYLCASSLGPPSGANVLTFGAGSRLTVL.

This clonotype was seen ten or more times. The chain has TRBV20-1 and TRBJ2-7; D unresolved. Trimming removed 0 bases at V and 2 bases at J, with 11 bases between. Germline V lookup: CDR1 DFQATT, CDR2 SNEGSKA (reference sequence). The CDR3 runs to 14 residues. CDR3 region: CSARDPLGPYEQYF. The CDR3 DNA reads as TGCAGTGCTAGAGACCCCCTGGGCCCCTACGAGCAGTACTTC.

Many counts were recorded for this clonotype. The chain couples TRBV5-5 to TRBJ1-4; the D is unclear. This CDR3 has 16 residues. Trimming took off 0 bases at V and 0 bases at J, with 9 bases between the two ends. Germline values: CDR1 SGHKS, CDR2 YYEKEE (reference sequence). The CDR3 coding sequence is TGTGCCAGCAGCTTGGTCGGCACCACAACTAATGAAAAACTGTTTTTT. Protein product: CASSLVGTTTNEKLFF.

This chain joins TRBV25-1 and TRBJ2-1; D unclear. The CDR3 runs 11 residues. Germline V gene lookup returns CDR1 MGHDK and CDR2 SYGVNS. The V end was cut by 7 bases, the J end by 5 bases, with 6 bases between. Written as DNA, the CDR3 is TGTGCCAGCACCGTCCACAATGAGCAGTTCTTC. It translates to CASTVHNEQFF.

Many counts were recorded for this clonotype. V and J are TRBV20-1 and TRBJ2-2; D unresolved. The CDR3 contains 17 residues. Trimming pared 2 bases from V and 6 bases from J, leaving 22 bases between. Germline V CDR1 and CDR2: DFQATT, SNEGSKA (reference sequence). The CDR3 region has the DNA TGCAGTGCTAGACCGTTTGAGAGGTCCCTTCCCTCCGGGGAGCTGTTTTTT. Residues: CSARPFERSLPSGELFF.

In its sample, this clonotype was seen many times. This chain joins TRBV7-8 and TRBJ2-7; no reliable D call. The CDR3 totals 14 residues. The V end was cut by 3 bases, the J end by 2 bases, with 11 bases between. Germline CDR1 reads SGHVS; CDR2 reads FQNEAQ. The CDR3 DNA follows: TGTGCCAGCAGCTTCAGTCCGGAAACCTACGAGCAGTACTTC. It yields the protein CASSFSPETYEQYF.

This clonotype was seen at least ten times. The chain couples TRBV5-1 to TRBJ2-1; 11 nucleotides match TRBD2. Germline V CDR1 and CDR2: SGHRS, YFSETQ. The CDR3 runs 13 residues. V was pared by 0 bases and J by 16 bases, with 6 bases of the junction left unmatched. The CDR3 region has the DNA TGCGCCAGCAGCTTGGATCTAGCGGGAGGAAGTTTCTTC. This codes for CASSLDLAGGSFF.

This clonotype came up many times. V usage is TRBV7-3 and J usage is TRBJ2-1, with 12 positions matching TRBD2. Germline V gene data show CDR1 as SGHTA and CDR2 as FQGTGA. V lost 5 bases, J lost 10 bases, and 3 bases stayed unmatched. The CDR3 spans 13 residues. The CDR3 protein is CASSTGLAGEQFF. Written as DNA, the CDR3 is TGTGCCAGCAGCACGGGACTAGCGGGCGAGCAGTTCTTC.

This chain uses TRBV3-1 with TRBJ1-1; no definite D call. With 5 bases removed from V and 0 bases from J, the gap between germline ends came to 10 bases. Germline-derived CDR1 and CDR2 are LGHDT and YNNKEL (reference sequence). CDR3 length: 14 amino acids. This CDR3 is CASSSEGMNTEAFF. CDR3 DNA sequence: TGTGCCAGCAGCTCGGAGGGTATGAACACTGAAGCTTTCTTT.

This clonotype was counted ten times or more. This chain joins TRBV24-1 and TRBJ2-1; no clear D. V was trimmed by 5 bases and J by 0 bases, leaving 13 bases between them. This CDR3 is 16 amino acids long. Looked up from germline, CDR1 is KGHDR and CDR2 is SFDVKD. CDR3: CATSGPNSDSYNEQFF. In nucleotides, the CDR3 is TGTGCCACCAGTGGACCCAACAGCGACTCCTACAATGAGCAGTTCTTC.

This clonotype was seen ten or more times. The chain has TRBV6-2 or TRBV6-3 and TRBJ1-3, with 9 bases identical to TRBD1. The CDR3 length is 15 residues. The V gene's germline CDR1 is MNHEY and CDR2 SVGEGT. Trimming cost V 7 bases and J 7 bases; bases outside gene matches: 11. The CDR3 bases are TGTGCCAGCAATGATGCCGGGACAGGGCGGAACACCATATATTTT. Translating gives CASNDAGTGRNTIYF.

This clonotype occurred many times. The rearrangement links TRBV7-3 to TRBJ2-2, with a tentative D call TRBD2 (5 bases). The CDR3 consists of 16 residues. Trimming left V 4 bases short and J 4 bases short, with 16 bases between. The germline CDR1 and CDR2 sequences are SGHTA and FQGTGA. CDR3 coding DNA: TGTGCCAGCAGCTCCCGCGGGCCAGACATCACCGGGGAGCTGTTTTTT. Residues: CASSSRGPDITGELFF.

Notes on this clonotype: It may be a read error: a sequence one base away is much more abundant. This chain connects TRBV5-4 to TRBJ2-2; TRBD2 is a possible D gene (5 bases). The CDR3 runs to 15 residues. V lost 6 bases, J lost 3 bases, and 15 bases lay in between. CDR1 and CDR2 (germline): SGHNT, YYREEE (reference sequence). CDR3 in DNA: TGTGCCAGCAATTTCCGGGGAGACCACACCGGGGAGCTGTTTTTT. It yields the protein CASNFRGDHTGELFF.

This clonotype has a handful of counts. The chain employs TRBV28 and TRBJ1-2; D gene ambiguous. The germline V gene encodes CDR1 MDHEN and CDR2 SYDVKM. The V and J ends lost 4 bases and 5 bases respectively, with 17 bases between them. CDR3 size: 15 residues. CDR3 in amino acids: CASSSPDTRGYGYTF. CDR3 nucleotides: TGTGCCAGCAGTTCCCCTGACACTCGGGGTTATGGCTACACCTTC.

This clonotype showed up many times. V gene TRBV24-1 combines with J gene TRBJ2-5, with no clear D. The germline CDR1 and CDR2 sequences are KGHDR and SFDVKD. CDR3 size: 11 residues. The ends were cut back, 3 bases at V and 4 bases at J, with 2 bases in the middle. Written as DNA, the CDR3 is TGTGCCACCAGTGATCTAGAGACCCAGTACTTC. Translated, it gives CATSDLETQYF.

V usage is TRBV27 and J usage is TRBJ2-7, with 13 positions matching TRBD2. CDR1 MNHEY and CDR2 SMNVEV come from the germline V gene (reference sequence). V shed 7 bases and J 2 bases; nucleotides not matched to a gene: 5. CDR3 size: 15 residues. In DNA, the CDR3 is TGTGCCAGCATGATACTAGCGGGAGGGCCCTACGAGCAGTACTTC. Protein product: CASMILAGGPYEQYF.

This clonotype was found many times. The rearrangement joins TRBV20-1 to TRBJ2-7; 14 bases align to TRBD2. After removal of 6 bases from V and 5 bases from J, the junction contained 9 bases not matched to a gene. Per germline, CDR1 DFQATT and CDR2 SNEGSKA (reference sequence). This CDR3 is 15 amino acids long. CDR3 DNA: TGCAGTGCCGATCGTGGACTAGCGGGAGGCCACGAGCAGTACTTC. The encoded protein is CSADRGLAGGHEQYF.

This clonotype was seen at least ten times. The chain has TRBV7-2 and TRBJ2-7; a weak D match, TRBD2 (6 bases). The CDR3 runs to 16 residues. V was shortened by 1 base and J by 3 bases, with 16 bases between the two germline ends. Germline V gene data show CDR1 as SGHTA and CDR2 as FQGNSA. DNA for the CDR3: TGTGCCAGCAGCTTAGGGTCTAGCGTACCTTTCTACGAGCAGTACTTC. Its translation is CASSLGSSVPFYEQYF.

There are many counts of this clonotype. J is TRBJ2-7 and V is TRBV5-1; D is uncertain. CDR1 is SGHRS and CDR2 is YFSETQ in the germline V gene. The CDR3 has 13 amino acids. Between the trimmed V and J ends, which lost 1 base and 2 bases, there was a span of 7 bases. The CDR3 bases are TGCGCCAGCAGCTTGCTTTCAACCTACGAGCAGTACTTC. It is translated as CASSLLSTYEQYF. Supplemented by reference TRBV5-1 and TRBJ2-7, the full variable domain reads KAGVTQTPRYLIKTRGQQVTLSCSPISGHRSVSWYQQTPGQGLQFLFEYFSETQRNKGNFPGRFSGRQFSNSRSEMNVSTLELGDSALYLCASSLLSTYEQYFGPGTRLTVT.